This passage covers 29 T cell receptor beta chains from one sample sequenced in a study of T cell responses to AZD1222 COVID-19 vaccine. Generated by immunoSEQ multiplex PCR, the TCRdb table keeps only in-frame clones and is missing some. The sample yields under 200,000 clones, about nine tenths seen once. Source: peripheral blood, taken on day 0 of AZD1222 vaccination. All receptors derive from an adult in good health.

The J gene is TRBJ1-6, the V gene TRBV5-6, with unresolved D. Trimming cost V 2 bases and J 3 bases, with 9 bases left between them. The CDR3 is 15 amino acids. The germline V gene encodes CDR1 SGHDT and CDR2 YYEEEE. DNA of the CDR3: TGTGCCAGCAGCTTCACCGGCGTCTATAATTCACCCCTCCACTTT. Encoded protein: CASSFTGVYNSPLHF. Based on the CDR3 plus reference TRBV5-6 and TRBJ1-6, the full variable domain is DAGVTQSPTHLIKTRGQQVTLRCSPKSGHDTVSWYQQALGQGPQFIFQYYEEEERQRGNFPDRFSGHQFPNYSSELNVNALLLGDSALYLCASSFTGVYNSPLHFGNGTRLTVT.

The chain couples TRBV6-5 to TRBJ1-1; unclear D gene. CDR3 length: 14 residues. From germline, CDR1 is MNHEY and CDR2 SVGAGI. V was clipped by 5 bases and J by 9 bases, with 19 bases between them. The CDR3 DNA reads TGTGCCAGCAGTAGATCACCGGGAGAAGAGAAAGCTTTCTTT. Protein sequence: CASSRSPGEEKAFF.

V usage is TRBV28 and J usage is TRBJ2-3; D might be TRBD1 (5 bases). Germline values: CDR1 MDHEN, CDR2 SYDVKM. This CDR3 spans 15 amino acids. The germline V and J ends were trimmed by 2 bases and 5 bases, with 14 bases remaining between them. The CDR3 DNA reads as TGTGCCAGCAGTTTAGCCAGGCTGCAGGGAGATACGCAGTATTTT. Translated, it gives CASSLARLQGDTQYF.

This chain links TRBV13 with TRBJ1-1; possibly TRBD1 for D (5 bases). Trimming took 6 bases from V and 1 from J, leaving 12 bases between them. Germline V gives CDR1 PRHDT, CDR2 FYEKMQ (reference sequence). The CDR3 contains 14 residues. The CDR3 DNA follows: TGTGCCAGCAGTACGGGACGCAGGAACACTGAAGCTTTCTTT. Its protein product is CASSTGRRNTEAFF.

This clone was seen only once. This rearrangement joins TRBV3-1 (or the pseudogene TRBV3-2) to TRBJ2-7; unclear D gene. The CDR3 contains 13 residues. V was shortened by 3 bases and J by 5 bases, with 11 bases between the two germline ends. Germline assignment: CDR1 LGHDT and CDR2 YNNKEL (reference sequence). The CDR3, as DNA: TGTGCCAGCAGCCACCTCTCGGAAAACGAGCAGTACTTC. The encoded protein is CASSHLSENEQYF.

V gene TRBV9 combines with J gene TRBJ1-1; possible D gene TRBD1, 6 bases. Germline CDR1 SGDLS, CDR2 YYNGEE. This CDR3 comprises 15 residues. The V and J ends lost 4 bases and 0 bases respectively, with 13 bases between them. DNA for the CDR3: TGTGCCAGCAGCCCAGGGGAACGGCTGAACACTGAAGCTTTCTTT. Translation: CASSPGERLNTEAFF.

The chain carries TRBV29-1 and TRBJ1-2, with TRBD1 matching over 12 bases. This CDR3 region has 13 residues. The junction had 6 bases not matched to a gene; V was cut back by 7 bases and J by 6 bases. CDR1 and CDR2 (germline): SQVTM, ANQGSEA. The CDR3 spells CSAAGQGADGYTF. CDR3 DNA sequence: TGCAGCGCAGCGGGACAGGGGGCGGATGGCTACACCTTC.

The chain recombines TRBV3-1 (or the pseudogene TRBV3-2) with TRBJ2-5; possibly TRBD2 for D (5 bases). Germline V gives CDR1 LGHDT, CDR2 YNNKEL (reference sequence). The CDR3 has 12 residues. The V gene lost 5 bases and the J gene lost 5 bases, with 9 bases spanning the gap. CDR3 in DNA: TGTGCCAGCAGCTCGACTATCGAGACCCAGTACTTC. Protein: CASSSTIETQYF.

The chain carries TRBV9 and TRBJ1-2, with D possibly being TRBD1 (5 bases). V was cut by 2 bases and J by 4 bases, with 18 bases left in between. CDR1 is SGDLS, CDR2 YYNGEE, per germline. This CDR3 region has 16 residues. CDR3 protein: CASSVLGDPPLYGYTF. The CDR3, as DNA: TGTGCCAGCAGCGTTTTAGGGGACCCCCCACTCTATGGCTACACCTTC.

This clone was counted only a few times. Here the CDR3 reads CSVTAGGRDTQYF. Written as DNA, the CDR3 is TGCAGCGTTACAGCGGGGGGTAGAGATACGCAGTATTTT. The chain combines TRBV29-1 with TRBJ2-3, with 9 bases fitting TRBD2. Germline assignment: CDR1 SQVTM and CDR2 ANQGSEA. The CDR3 loop spans 13 amino acids. The J segment lost 5 bases and the V segment lost 5 bases, leaving 5 bases of the junction unmatched.

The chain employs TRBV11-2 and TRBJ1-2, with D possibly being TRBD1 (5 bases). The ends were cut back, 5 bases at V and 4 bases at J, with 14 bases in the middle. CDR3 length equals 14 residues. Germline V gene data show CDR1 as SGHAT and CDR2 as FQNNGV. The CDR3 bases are TGTGCCAGCAGCCCCGCGCAGGGCAGCTATGGCTACACCTTC. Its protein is CASSPAQGSYGYTF.

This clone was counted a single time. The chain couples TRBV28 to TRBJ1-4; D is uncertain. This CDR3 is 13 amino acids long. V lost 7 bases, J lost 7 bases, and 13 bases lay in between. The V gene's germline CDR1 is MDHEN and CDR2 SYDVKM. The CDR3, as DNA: TGTGCCAGCAAACGCGGCTGGGGTGAAAAACTGTTTTTT. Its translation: CASKRGWGEKLFF.

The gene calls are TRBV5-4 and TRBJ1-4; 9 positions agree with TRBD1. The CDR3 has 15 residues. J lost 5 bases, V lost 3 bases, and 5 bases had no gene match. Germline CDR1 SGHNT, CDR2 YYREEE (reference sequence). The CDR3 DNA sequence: TGTGCCAGCAGCTCAAAAGGACAGGGGAATGAAAAACTGTTTTTT. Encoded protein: CASSSKGQGNEKLFF.

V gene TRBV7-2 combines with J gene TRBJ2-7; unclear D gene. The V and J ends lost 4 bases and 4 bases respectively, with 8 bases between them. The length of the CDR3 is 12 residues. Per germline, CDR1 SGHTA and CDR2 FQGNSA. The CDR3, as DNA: TGTGCCAGCAGCTCCGGATTTTACGAGCAGTACTTC. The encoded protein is CASSSGFYEQYF.

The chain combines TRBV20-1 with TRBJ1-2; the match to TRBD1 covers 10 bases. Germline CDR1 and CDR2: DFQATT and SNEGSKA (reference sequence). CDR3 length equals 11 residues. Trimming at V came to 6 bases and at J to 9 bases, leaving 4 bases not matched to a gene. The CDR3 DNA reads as TGCAGTGCCCCGGGACAGGGGAGCTACACCTTC. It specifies CSAPGQGSYTF.

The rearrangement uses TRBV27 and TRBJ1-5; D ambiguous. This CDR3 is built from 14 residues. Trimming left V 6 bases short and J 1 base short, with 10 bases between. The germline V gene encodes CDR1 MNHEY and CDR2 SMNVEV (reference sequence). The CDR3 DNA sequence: TGTGCCAGCAGCCACCGGGGAAGCAATCAGCCCCAGCATTTT. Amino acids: CASSHRGSNQPQHF.

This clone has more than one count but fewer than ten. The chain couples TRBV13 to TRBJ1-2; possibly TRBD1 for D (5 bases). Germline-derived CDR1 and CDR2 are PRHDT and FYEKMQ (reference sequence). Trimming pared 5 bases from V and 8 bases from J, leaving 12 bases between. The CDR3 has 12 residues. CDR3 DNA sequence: TGTGCCAGCAGCCAGGGACCTTCGGGCTACACCTTC. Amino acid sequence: CASSQGPSGYTF.

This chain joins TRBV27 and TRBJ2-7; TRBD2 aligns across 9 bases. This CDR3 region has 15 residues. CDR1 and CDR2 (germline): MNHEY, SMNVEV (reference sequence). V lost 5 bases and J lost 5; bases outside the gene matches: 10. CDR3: CASSPFSGSRNEQYF. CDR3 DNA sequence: TGTGCCAGCAGTCCATTTAGCGGGAGTCGGAACGAGCAGTACTTC.

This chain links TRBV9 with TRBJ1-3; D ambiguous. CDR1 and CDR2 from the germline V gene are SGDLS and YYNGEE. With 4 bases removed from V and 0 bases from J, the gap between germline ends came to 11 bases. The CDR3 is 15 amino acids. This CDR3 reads CASSPGDISGNTIYF. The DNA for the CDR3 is TGTGCCAGCAGCCCCGGGGATATCTCTGGAAACACCATATATTTT.

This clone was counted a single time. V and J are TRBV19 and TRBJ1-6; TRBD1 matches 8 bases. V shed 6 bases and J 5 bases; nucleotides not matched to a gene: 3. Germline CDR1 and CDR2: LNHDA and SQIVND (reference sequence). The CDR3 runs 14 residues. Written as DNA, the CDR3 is TGTGCCAGTAGGCCGGGACAGGATAATTCACCCCTCCACTTT. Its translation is CASRPGQDNSPLHF.

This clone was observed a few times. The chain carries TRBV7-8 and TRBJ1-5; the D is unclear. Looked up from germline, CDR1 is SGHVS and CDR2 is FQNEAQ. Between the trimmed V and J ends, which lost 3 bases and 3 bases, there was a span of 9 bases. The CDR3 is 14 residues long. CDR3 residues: CASSFLGSNQPQHF. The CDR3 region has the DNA TGTGCCAGCAGCTTCTTGGGTTCCAATCAGCCCCAGCATTTT.

The CDR3 sequence is CATQLSRGLNQPQHF. Written as DNA, the CDR3 is TGTGCCACCCAGTTGTCCAGGGGGCTGAATCAGCCCCAGCATTTT. The chain employs TRBV6-5 and TRBJ1-5, with TRBD1 identical over 8 bases. J gave up 4 bases and V 10 bases, and 12 bases lay outside the gene matches. In germline, CDR1 is MNHEY, CDR2 SVGAGI. The CDR3 contains 15 residues.

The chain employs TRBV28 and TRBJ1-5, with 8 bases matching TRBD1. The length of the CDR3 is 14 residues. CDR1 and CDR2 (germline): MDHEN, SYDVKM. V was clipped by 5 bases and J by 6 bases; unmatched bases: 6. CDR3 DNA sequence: TGTGCCAGCAGTCTCGGGACAGGTGGTCAGCCCCAGCATTTT. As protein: CASSLGTGGQPQHF.

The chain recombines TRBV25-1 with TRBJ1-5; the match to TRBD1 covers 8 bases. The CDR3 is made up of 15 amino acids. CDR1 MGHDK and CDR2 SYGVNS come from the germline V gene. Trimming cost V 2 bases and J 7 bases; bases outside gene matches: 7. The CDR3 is CASSEGQGTGQPQHF. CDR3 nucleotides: TGTGCCAGCAGTGAAGGACAGGGTACGGGACAGCCCCAGCATTTT.

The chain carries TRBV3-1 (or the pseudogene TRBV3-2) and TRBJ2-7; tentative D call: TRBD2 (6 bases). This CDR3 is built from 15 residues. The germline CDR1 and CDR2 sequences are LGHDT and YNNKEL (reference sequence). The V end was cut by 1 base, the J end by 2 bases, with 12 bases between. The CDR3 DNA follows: TGTGCCAGCAGCCAAGGTATAGGGGAGGCCTACGAGCAGTACTTC. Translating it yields CASSQGIGEAYEQYF.

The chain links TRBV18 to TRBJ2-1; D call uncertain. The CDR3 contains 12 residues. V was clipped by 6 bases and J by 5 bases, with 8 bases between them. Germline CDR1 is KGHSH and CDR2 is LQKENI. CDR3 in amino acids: CASSLPNNEQFF. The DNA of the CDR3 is TGTGCCAGCTCCCTCCCGAACAATGAGCAGTTCTTC.

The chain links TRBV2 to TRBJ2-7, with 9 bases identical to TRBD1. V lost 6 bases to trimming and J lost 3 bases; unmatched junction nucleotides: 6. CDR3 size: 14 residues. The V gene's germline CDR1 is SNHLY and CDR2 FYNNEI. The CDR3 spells CASSSGTGFYEQYF. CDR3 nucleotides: TGTGCCAGCAGCTCCGGGACAGGGTTCTACGAGCAGTACTTC.

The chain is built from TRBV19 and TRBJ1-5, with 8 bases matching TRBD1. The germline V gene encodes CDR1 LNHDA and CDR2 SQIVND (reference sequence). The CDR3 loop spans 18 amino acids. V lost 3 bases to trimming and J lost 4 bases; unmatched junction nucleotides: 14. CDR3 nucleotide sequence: TGTGCCAGTAGTATCCAGTCCCAGGGGGCGGTCAGGAATCAGCCCCAGCATTTT. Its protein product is CASSIQSQGAVRNQPQHF. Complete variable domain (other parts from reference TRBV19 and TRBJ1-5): DGGITQSPKYLFRKEGQNVTLSCEQNLNHDAMYWYRQDPGQGLRLIYYSQIVNDFQKGDIAEGYSVSREKKESFPLTVTSAQKNPTAFYLCASSIQSQGAVRNQPQHFGDGTRLSIL.

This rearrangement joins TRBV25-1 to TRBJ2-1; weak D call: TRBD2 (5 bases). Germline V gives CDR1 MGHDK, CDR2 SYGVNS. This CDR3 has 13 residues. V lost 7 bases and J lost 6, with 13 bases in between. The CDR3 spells CASNPGVGNEQFF. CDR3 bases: TGTGCCAGCAATCCCGGGGTGGGCAATGAGCAGTTCTTC.